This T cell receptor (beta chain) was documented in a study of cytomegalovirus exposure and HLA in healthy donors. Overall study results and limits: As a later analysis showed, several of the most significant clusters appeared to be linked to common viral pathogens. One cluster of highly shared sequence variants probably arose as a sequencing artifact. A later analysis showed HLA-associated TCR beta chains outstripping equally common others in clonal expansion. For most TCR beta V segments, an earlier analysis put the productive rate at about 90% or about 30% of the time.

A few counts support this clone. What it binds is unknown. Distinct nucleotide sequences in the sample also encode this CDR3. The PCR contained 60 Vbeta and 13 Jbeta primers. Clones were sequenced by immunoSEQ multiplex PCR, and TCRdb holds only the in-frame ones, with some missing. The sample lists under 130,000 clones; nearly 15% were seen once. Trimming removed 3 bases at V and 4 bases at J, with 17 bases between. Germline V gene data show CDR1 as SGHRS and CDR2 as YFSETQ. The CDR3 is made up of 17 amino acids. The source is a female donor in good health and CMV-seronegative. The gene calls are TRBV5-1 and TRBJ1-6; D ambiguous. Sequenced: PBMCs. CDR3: CASSSGDASSYNSPLHF. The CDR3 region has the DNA TGCGCCAGCAGCTCCGGAGACGCGAGCTCATATAATTCACCCCTCCACTTT.